Following are 30 T cell receptor beta chains from one sample sequenced in a study of OX40 agonist ivuxolimab in advanced cancers. The method was immunoSEQ multiplex PCR; TCRdb's version includes in-frame clones alone and lacks a portion of them. The table has approximately 40,000 clones, 92% seen once. Sequenced material: CD4+ or CD8+ T cells sorted from blood, taken in a trial of the OX40 agonist ivuxolimab. These receptors originate from an adult with an advanced solid tumor such as melanoma, head and neck, liver or kidney cancer.

The rearrangement joins TRBV9 to TRBJ2-2; 8 bases line up with TRBD2. The V gene's germline CDR1 is SGDLS and CDR2 YYNGEE. This CDR3 region has 15 residues. V lost 3 bases and J lost 5; bases outside the gene matches: 6. This CDR3 reads CASSARAGATGELFF. The CDR3 DNA is TGTGCCAGCAGCGCGAGAGCGGGAGCAACCGGGGAGCTGTTTTTT.

The chain recombines TRBV28 with TRBJ2-7, with 10 nucleotides matching TRBD1. CDR1 is MDHEN, CDR2 SYDVKM, per germline. The CDR3 is 16 residues long. V lost 3 bases and J lost 4; bases outside the gene matches: 9. The CDR3 loop is CASSFSPGQGTYEQYF. In nucleotides, the CDR3 is TGTGCCAGCAGTTTCAGCCCGGGACAGGGGACTTACGAGCAGTACTTC.

This clone is a singleton in its sample. The chain links TRBV5-3 to TRBJ2-7, with TRBD2 matching over 14 bases. TRBV5-3 is designated an ORF whose function remains uncertain. This CDR3 region has 20 residues. J gave up 2 bases and V 3 bases, and 16 bases lay outside the gene matches. The CDR3 sequence is CARSWARVRTSGRWAYEQYV. In DNA, the CDR3 is TGTGCCAGAAGCTGGGCCCGTGTCAGGACTAGCGGGAGGTGGGCCTACGAGCAGTACGTC.

This sequence joins TRBV4-1 and TRBJ2-2; tentatively, D is TRBD1 or TRBD2 (5 bases each). Trimming left V 6 bases short and J 0 bases short, with 5 bases between. The length of the CDR3 is 13 residues. Germline V CDR1 and CDR2: MGHRA, YSYEKL. CDR3 region: CASRGPNTGELFF. CDR3 in DNA: TGCGCCAGCAGGGGACCGAACACCGGGGAGCTGTTTTTT.

The rearrangement links TRBV7-9 to TRBJ2-1; no clear D. CDR3 length: 14 amino acids. Germline CDR1 and CDR2: SEHNR and FQNEAQ (reference sequence). The germline V and J ends were trimmed by 3 bases and 6 bases, with 12 bases remaining between them. The DNA for the CDR3 is TGTGCCAGCAGCTTCTCCCAGCTTTCCAATGAGCAGTTCTTC. It yields the protein CASSFSQLSNEQFF.

This clone was detected only once. CDR3 loop: CASSLSTSGRNEQFF. CDR3 coding DNA: TGTGCCAGCAGTTTATCGACTAGCGGGAGAAATGAGCAGTTCTTC. The V and J genes are TRBV27 and TRBJ2-1; 12 bases map to TRBD2. The V gene end was trimmed by 0 bases and the J gene end by 7 bases; junction bases not matched to a gene: 1. Germline lookup yields CDR1 MNHEY and CDR2 SMNVEV (reference sequence). This CDR3 spans 15 amino acids.

The CDR3 region has the DNA TGTGCCAGCAGCCAGGGGTTATTCACTGAAGCTTTCTTT. Translation: CASSQGLFTEAFF. The gene calls are TRBV16 and TRBJ1-1; no firm D call. Germline values: CDR1 KGHSY, CDR2 FQNENV. The germline V and J ends were trimmed by 3 bases and 4 bases, with 9 bases remaining between them. The CDR3 contains 13 residues.

V is TRBV6-6 and J is TRBJ1-2; TRBD1 aligns across 8 bases. CDR1 is MNHNY and CDR2 is SVGAGI in the germline V gene (reference sequence). J gave up 1 base and V 5 bases, and 6 bases lay outside the gene matches. This CDR3 is built from 15 residues. The CDR3 nucleotides are TGTGCCAGCAGTCTCACAGGGGGAATTAACTATGGCTACACCTTC. As protein: CASSLTGGINYGYTF.

This clone was detected once. The chain employs TRBV6-6 and TRBJ1-1; D is possibly TRBD1 (6 bases). This CDR3 comprises 15 residues. The V end was cut by 6 bases, the J end by 7 bases, with 21 bases between. Germline V gives CDR1 MNHNY, CDR2 SVGAGI (reference sequence). CDR3 coding DNA: TGTGCCAGCAGACTTAACTTGAACAGGGACGGTGAAGCTTTCTTT. It translates to CASRLNLNRDGEAFF.

This chain links TRBV9 with TRBJ2-1, with D hard to call. V was shortened by 3 bases and J by 9 bases, with 16 bases between the two germline ends. In germline, CDR1 is SGDLS, CDR2 YYNGEE. The CDR3 consists of 14 residues. The CDR3 coding sequence is TGTGCCAGCAGCGGGGGTCGCCCCTCCCTTGAGCAGTTCTTC. Protein: CASSGGRPSLEQFF.

With respect to this clone: Other nucleotide sequences from this sample produce the same CDR3. This rearrangement joins TRBV9 to TRBJ2-1; TRBD2 agrees at 11 bases. CDR3 size: 15 residues. The junction had 2 bases not matched to a gene; V was cut back by 2 bases and J by 4 bases. Germline V gene sequence: CDR1 SGDLS, CDR2 YYNGEE. The CDR3 bases are TGTGCCAGCAGCGTCGGGACTAGCGGTTACAATGAGCAGTTCTTC. Translating gives CASSVGTSGYNEQFF. Drawing the rest from reference TRBV9 and TRBJ2-1, the complete variable domain is DSGVTQTPKHLITATGQRVTLRCSPRSGDLSVYWYQQSLDQGLQFLIQYYNGEERAKGNILERFSAQQFPDLHSELNLSSLELGDSALYFCASSVGTSGYNEQFFGPGTRLTVL.

The genes are TRBV13 and TRBJ1-3; D call uncertain. V was shortened by 3 bases and J by 0 bases, with 12 bases between the two germline ends. The germline CDR1 and CDR2 sequences are PRHDT and FYEKMQ (reference sequence). The CDR3 consists of 16 residues. Written as DNA, the CDR3 is TGTGCCAGCAGCTTGGATGGGCCAAGCTCTGGAAACACCATATATTTT. Amino acid sequence: CASSLDGPSSGNTIYF.

This sequence joins TRBV4-1 and TRBJ2-5; either TRBD1 or TRBD2 may fit D (5 bases each). Trimming removed 1 base at V and 4 bases at J, with 19 bases between. This CDR3 has 17 residues. The germline CDR1 and CDR2 sequences are MGHRA and YSYEKL. The CDR3 region is CASSQVFPTERAETQYF. For the CDR3, the DNA is TGCGCCAGCAGCCAAGTGTTTCCGACAGAGAGGGCAGAGACCCAGTACTTC.

By proportion, this clone is medium-sized. The genes are TRBV19 and TRBJ2-3; D is perhaps TRBD1 or TRBD2 (5 bases each). The CDR3 is 16 amino acids. Trimming left V 3 bases short and J 5 bases short, with 18 bases between. Germline CDR1 and CDR2: LNHDA and SQIVND (reference sequence). The CDR3 region has the DNA TGTGCCAGTAGTATCGGGACGGACGGACCCAAAGATACGCAGTATTTT. It translates to CASSIGTDGPKDTQYF.

V is TRBV16 and J is TRBJ1-3; D remains unclear. The CDR3 contains 15 residues. V lost 4 bases and J lost 0, with 10 bases in between. Per the germline V gene, CDR1 is KGHSY and CDR2 is FQNENV. CDR3 DNA: TGTGCCAGCAGCCGCGATAGTGCCTCTGGAAACACCATATATTTT. Protein sequence: CASSRDSASGNTIYF.

The J gene is TRBJ1-1, the V gene TRBV18; D gene unclear. Trimming cost V 3 bases and J 1 base, with 6 bases left between them. Germline CDR1 and CDR2: KGHSH and LQKENI. This CDR3 comprises 13 residues. This CDR3 is CASSPGWNTEAFF. CDR3 in DNA: TGTGCCAGCTCACCGGGGTGGAACACTGAAGCTTTCTTT.

Only one count was recorded for this clone. V and J are TRBV14 and TRBJ2-5; D call uncertain. The germline V gene has CDR1 SGHDN and CDR2 FVKESK. The CDR3 has 14 residues. V was cut by 3 bases and J by 1 base, with 9 bases left in between. The CDR3 DNA is TGTGCCAGCAGCCAGGACCATTTCCAAGAGACCCAGTACTTC. Its protein product is CASSQDHFQETQYF.

The V call is TRBV19, the J call TRBJ2-7, with 9 bases fitting TRBD2. Germline V gene lookup returns CDR1 LNHDA and CDR2 SQIVND (reference sequence). The CDR3 is 15 amino acids. With 5 bases clipped from V and 0 bases from J, the junction kept 5 bases outside the gene matches. Here the CDR3 reads CASSVSGRFSYEQYF. DNA for the CDR3: TGTGCCAGTAGTGTAAGCGGGAGGTTCTCCTACGAGCAGTACTTC.

The rearrangement uses TRBV9 and TRBJ1-2; no clear D gene. Trimming removed 4 bases from V and 3 bases from J, with 10 bases in between. This CDR3 region has 13 residues. CDR1 and CDR2 from the germline V gene are SGDLS and YYNGEE. CDR3 region: CASSPRFDYGYTF. The CDR3, as DNA: TGTGCCAGCAGCCCTCGGTTTGACTATGGCTACACCTTC.

The chain links TRBV4-1 to TRBJ1-1, with a possible D match to TRBD1 (6 bases). Trimming removed 4 bases from V and 8 bases from J, with 14 bases in between. Germline-derived CDR1 and CDR2 are MGHRA and YSYEKL. The CDR3 totals 13 residues. The CDR3 here is CASSPLGDNEAFF. DNA for the CDR3: TGCGCCAGCAGCCCTTTAGGGGACAACGAAGCTTTCTTT.

The chain links TRBV6-5 to TRBJ2-7; D is undetermined. V lost 11 bases and J lost 2, with 13 bases in between. The length of the CDR3 is 12 residues. Germline assignment: CDR1 MNHEY and CDR2 SVGAGI. This CDR3 reads CASARGPYEQYV. CDR3 nucleotides: TGTGCCTCGGCACGAGGACCCTACGAGCAGTACGTC.

The J gene is TRBJ2-7, the V gene TRBV2; 9 bases align to TRBD1. This CDR3 has 15 residues. Germline values: CDR1 SNHLY, CDR2 FYNNEI. Trimming at V came to 3 bases and at J to 3 bases, leaving 6 bases not matched to a gene. Here the CDR3 reads CASSEEDRGFYEQYF. In DNA form, the CDR3 reads TGTGCCAGCAGTGAGGAGGACAGGGGCTTCTACGAGCAGTACTTC.

This clone was counted once. The chain links TRBV28 to TRBJ2-3; maybe TRBD2 (5 bases). Germline V lookup: CDR1 MDHEN, CDR2 SYDVKM. This CDR3 spans 16 amino acids. V was shortened by 6 bases and J by 2 bases, with 18 bases between the two germline ends. The CDR3 sequence: CASRLGRAPPTDTQYF. The CDR3 nucleotides read TGTGCCAGCAGACTCGGGCGGGCCCCCCCCACAGATACGCAGTATTTT.

The chain couples TRBV7-8 to TRBJ2-7; weak D call: TRBD1 (6 bases). Trimming removed 5 bases at V and 2 bases at J, with 10 bases between. Germline V gene data show CDR1 as SGHVS and CDR2 as FQNEAQ. The CDR3 covers 13 residues. This CDR3 reads CASSPGQTYEQYV. In nucleotides, the CDR3 is TGTGCCAGCAGCCCTGGACAGACCTACGAGCAGTACGTC.

This clone showed up just a few times. The chain is built from TRBV7-9 and TRBJ1-6, with 8 bases lining up with TRBD1. The junction had 1 base not matched to a gene; V was cut back by 6 bases and J by 6 bases. Germline assignment: CDR1 SEHNR and CDR2 FQNEAQ (reference sequence). The CDR3 spans 13 residues. CDR3 protein: CASSDRGNSPLHF. CDR3 DNA: TGTGCCAGCAGTGACAGGGGTAATTCACCCCTCCACTTT.

The rearrangement links TRBV5-1 to TRBJ1-1; the match to TRBD1 covers 8 bases. Germline V CDR1 and CDR2: SGHRS, YFSETQ. After removal of 4 bases from V and 7 bases from J, the junction contained 3 bases not matched to a gene. The CDR3 totals 12 residues. The CDR3 reads CASSPDRGEAFF. The CDR3 DNA is TGCGCCAGCAGCCCCGACAGGGGTGAAGCTTTCTTT.

As to this clone: This may arise from a read error, as a much more abundant clone is one base away. V usage is TRBV6-1 and J usage is TRBJ2-5; the match to TRBD2 covers 12 bases. The CDR3 runs 15 residues. From germline, CDR1 is MNHNS and CDR2 SASEGT. V was pared by 2 bases and J by 2 bases, with 0 bases of the junction left unmatched. The CDR3 coding sequence is TGTGCCAGCAGTGAACTAGCGGGAGGGCAAGAGACCCAGTACTTC. Translating gives CASSELAGGQETQYF.

This clone was detected only once. The chain is built from TRBV4-1 and TRBJ2-1; D assignment may be TRBD1 or TRBD2 (5 bases each). V was cut by 0 bases and J by 4 bases, with 13 bases left in between. The CDR3 runs to 16 residues. Per the germline V gene, CDR1 is MGHRA and CDR2 is YSYEKL. The CDR3 nucleotides read TGCGCCAGCAGCCAAGATGGGGTGGGGGTATACAATGAGCAGTTCTTC. Protein product: CASSQDGVGVYNEQFF.

The V gene is TRBV4-2, the J gene TRBJ1-1; possibly TRBD1 for D (5 bases). In germline, CDR1 is LGHNA, CDR2 YNFKEQ. This CDR3 has 17 residues. Trimming took off 1 base at V and 1 base at J, with 16 bases between the two ends. CDR3 sequence: CASSQGPGQGGNTEAFF. The DNA for the CDR3 is TGTGCCAGCAGCCAAGGCCCGGGGCAGGGTGGGAACACTGAAGCTTTCTTT.

CDR3 in DNA: TGTGCCAGCAGTTTAGCGCTAGCGGGAGGGTCCAATGAGCAGTTCTTC. Translation: CASSLALAGGSNEQFF. This chain uses TRBV27 with TRBJ2-1; 12 bases align to TRBD2. In germline, CDR1 is MNHEY, CDR2 SMNVEV (reference sequence). The CDR3 runs to 16 residues. Trimming at V came to 2 bases and at J to 6 bases, leaving 5 bases not matched to a gene.